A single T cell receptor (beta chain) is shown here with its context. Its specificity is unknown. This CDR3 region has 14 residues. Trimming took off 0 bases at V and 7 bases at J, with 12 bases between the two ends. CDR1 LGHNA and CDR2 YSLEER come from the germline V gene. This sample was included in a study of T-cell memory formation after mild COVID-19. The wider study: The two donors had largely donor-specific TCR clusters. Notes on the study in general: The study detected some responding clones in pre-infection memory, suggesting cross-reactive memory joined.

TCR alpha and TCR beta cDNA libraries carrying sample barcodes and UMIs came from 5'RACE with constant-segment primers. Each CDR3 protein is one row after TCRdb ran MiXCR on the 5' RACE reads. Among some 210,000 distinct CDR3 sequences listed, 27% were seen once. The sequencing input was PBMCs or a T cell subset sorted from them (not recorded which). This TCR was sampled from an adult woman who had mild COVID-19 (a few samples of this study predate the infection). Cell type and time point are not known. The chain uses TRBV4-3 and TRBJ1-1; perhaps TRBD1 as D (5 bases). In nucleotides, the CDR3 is TGCGCCAGCAGCCAAGAGGCAGGACACCGTGAAGCTTTCTTT. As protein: CASSQEAGHREAFF.